The TCR beta chain under discussion was sequenced for a study of blood T cell repertoires in COVID-19 (dated by TCRdb to 2020 to 2021). Background for the entire study: Samples covering the acute and convalescent phases of COVID-19 were provided by collaborators in the United States, Italy and Spain. The prospective study material was composed of cDNA or gDNA derived from T cells, B-cell-depleted T cells, or PBMCs. Deeply sampled blood TCRbeta repertoires from subjects exposed to, actively infected with, or recovered from COVID-19 were included in the dataset. The repertoires were released in a freely available public database intended as a resource for research on the immune response to SARS-CoV-2. Samples came from the ongoing ImmuneRACE study (first 160 participants) plus 1,254 subjects from 6 global collaborators. Nearly every sample came with metadata listing a de-identified subject ID, COVID-19 status, age in years and sex. HLA class I and class II types, where available, came from metadata supplied by the sample provider rather than from assay-based typing. Results and caveats for the whole study, not just this receptor: The amount of clinical and demographic metadata varied by source and participant and was provided uncurated.

Collaborating institutions collected whole blood in K2EDTA tubes following their own protocols. For TCRbeta analysis, collaborators shipped samples in one of three forms: frozen whole blood, isolated PBMCs, or DNA extracted from either of those sample types. Turning to this clone: This receptor's antigen is unknown. No base quality values were provided; no much bigger clone lies one nucleotide off.

CDR1 SGHDT and CDR2 YYEEEE were looked up in the germline V gene. The germline ends are 14 bases apart after V is trimmed by 0 bases and J by 7 bases. The CDR3 goes from the cysteine to the phenylalanine over 16 residues. Only the CDR3 region is kept as DNA, spanning 48 bases read in frame from base 1. The immunoSEQ Assay, a bias-controlled multiplex PCR, was used to amplify TCRbeta CDR3 regions from genomic DNA. Under the source paper's analysis protocol: The number of nucleated cells in each sample was estimated from the amplification of reference gene primers within the assay. To quantify the absolute abundance of each unique TCRbeta CDR3 rearrangement, sequence reads were collapsed and filtered. Productive Simpson clonality was computed per sample as the square root of Simpson's diversity index over productive rearrangements. As stored in TCRdb, this immuneACCESS dataset retains in-frame rearrangements with V and J assigned. A fraction of the clones does not appear; measured against another copy, unresolved V genes explain less than half of the discrepancy, and the remainder lacks a known reason. The DNA was the basis for D and trimming; V, J and clone size are from that table. The sample data list 60,000 to 80,000 clones, and about four fifths of these were observed just once. 7.5% to 9% of the sample comes from the top ten.

This receptor was taken from a man over 45 with active COVID-19. The V gene is TRBV5-6 and the J gene is TRBJ1-6; tentative D gene TRBD1, with 5 bases matching. Input material: peripheral blood. Read as DNA, the sequence is TGTGCCAGCAGCTTGGCCCGCGCGAACAGGAATTCACCCCTCCACTTT. Its translation reads: CASSLARANRNSPLHF.